Reported below is one T cell receptor (beta chain). What it recognizes is unknown. While unrecorded immune exposures were likely, the donors were nominally healthy when sampled. The PCR was carried out with 60 Vbeta primers and 13 Jbeta primers. The protocol was immunoSEQ multiplex PCR, while the TCRdb copy is restricted to in-frame clones and leaves out a portion. The table for this sample gives about 120,000 clones. These data come from a study of cytomegalovirus exposure and HLA in healthy donors. General study findings and limits: Altogether, some 170 TCR beta chains were recorded as cytomegalovirus-associated.

In germline, CDR1 is MNHEY, CDR2 SVGAGI. CDR3 length equals 15 residues. V lost 7 bases and J lost 8; bases outside the gene matches: 11. This sequence joins TRBV6-5 and TRBJ1-6; 7 bases align to TRBD1. The receptor was derived from a man younger than 45 in good health and CMV-seronegative. Sequenced material: PBMCs. CDR3 amino acids: CASTEVGQGDSPLHF. The CDR3 DNA reads TGTGCCAGCACCGAGGTAGGGCAGGGGGATTCACCCCTCCACTTT.